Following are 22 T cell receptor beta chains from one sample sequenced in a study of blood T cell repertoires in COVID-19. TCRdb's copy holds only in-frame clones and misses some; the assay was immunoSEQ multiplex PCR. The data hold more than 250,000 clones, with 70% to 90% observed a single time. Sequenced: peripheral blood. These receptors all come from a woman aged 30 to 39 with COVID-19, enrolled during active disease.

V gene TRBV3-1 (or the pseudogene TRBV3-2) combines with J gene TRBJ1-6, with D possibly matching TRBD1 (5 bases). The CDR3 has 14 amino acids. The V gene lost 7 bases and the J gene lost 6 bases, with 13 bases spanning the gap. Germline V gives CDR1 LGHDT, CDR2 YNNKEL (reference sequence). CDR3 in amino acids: CASTGGGSNSPLHF. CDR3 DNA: TGTGCCAGCACCGGGGGGGGGAGTAATTCACCCCTCCACTTT.

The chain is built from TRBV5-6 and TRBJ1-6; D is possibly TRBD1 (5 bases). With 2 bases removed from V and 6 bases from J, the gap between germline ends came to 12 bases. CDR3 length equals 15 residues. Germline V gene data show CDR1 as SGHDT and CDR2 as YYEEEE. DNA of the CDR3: TGTGCCAGCAGCTTCGCCCCCGACAGTAATTCACCCCTCCACTTT. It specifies CASSFAPDSNSPLHF.

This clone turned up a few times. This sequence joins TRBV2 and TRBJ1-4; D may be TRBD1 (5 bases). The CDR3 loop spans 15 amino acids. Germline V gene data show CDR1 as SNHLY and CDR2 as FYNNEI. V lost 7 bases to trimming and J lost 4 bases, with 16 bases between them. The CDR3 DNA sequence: TGTGCCAGCACCCCGTTTAGCGGGGGTAATGAAAAACTGTTTTTT. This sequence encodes CASTPFSGGNEKLFF.

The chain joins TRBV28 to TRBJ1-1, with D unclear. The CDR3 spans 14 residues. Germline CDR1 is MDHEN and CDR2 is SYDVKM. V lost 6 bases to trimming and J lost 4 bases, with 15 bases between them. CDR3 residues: CASSPSFPSTEAFF. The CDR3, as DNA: TGTGCCAGCAGCCCGAGTTTTCCGAGCACTGAAGCTTTCTTT. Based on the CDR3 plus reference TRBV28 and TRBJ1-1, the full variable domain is DVKVTQSSRYLVKRTGEKVFLECVQDMDHENMFWYRQDPGLGLRLIYFSYDVKMKEKGDIPEGYSVSREKKERFSLILESASTNQTSMYLCASSPSFPSTEAFFGQGTRLTVV.

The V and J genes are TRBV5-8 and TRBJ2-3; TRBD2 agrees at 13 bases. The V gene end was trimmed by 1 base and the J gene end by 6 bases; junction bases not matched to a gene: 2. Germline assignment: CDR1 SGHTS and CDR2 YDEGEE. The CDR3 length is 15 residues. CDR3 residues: CASSLTSGGADTQYF. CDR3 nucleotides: TGTGCCAGCAGCTTGACTAGCGGGGGGGCGGATACGCAGTATTTT.

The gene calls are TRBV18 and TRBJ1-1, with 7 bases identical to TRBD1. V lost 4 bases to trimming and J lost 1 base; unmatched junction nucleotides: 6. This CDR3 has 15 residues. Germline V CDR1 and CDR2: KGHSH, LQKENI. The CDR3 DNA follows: TGTGCCAGCTCACGGCCGACAGGGACGAACACTGAAGCTTTCTTT. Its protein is CASSRPTGTNTEAFF.

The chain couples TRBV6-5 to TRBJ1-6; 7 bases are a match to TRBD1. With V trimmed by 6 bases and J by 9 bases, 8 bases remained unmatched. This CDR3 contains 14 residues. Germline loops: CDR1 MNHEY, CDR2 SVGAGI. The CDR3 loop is CASRDTGVGSPLHF. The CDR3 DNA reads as TGTGCCAGCAGAGACACAGGGGTCGGTTCACCCCTCCACTTT.

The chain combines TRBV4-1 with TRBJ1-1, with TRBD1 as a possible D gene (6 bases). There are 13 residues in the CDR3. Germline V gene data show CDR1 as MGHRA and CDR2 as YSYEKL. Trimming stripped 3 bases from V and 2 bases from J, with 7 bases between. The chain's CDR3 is CASSHRGNTEAFF. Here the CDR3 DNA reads TGCGCCAGCAGCCACAGGGGAAACACTGAAGCTTTCTTT.

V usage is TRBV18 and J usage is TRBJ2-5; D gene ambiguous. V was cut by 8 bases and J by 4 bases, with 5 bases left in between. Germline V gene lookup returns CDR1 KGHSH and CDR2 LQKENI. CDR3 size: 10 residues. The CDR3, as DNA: TGTGCCAGCGGCGGAGAGACCCAGTACTTC. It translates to CASGGETQYF.

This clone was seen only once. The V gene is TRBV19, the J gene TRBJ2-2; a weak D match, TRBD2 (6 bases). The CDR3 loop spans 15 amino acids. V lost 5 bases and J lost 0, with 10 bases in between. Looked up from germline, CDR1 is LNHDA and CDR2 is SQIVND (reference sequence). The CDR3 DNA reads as TGTGCCAGTAGTCAGGAGGGAGCGAACACCGGGGAGCTGTTTTTT. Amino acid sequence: CASSQEGANTGELFF.

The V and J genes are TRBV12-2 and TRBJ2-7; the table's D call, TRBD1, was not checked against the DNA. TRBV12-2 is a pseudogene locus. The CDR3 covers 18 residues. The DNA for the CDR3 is TGTGCAAGTCGCTTAGAAGGTGGGCTCGGTGGCAGATCGGACGAGCAGTACTTC. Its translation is CASRLEGGLGGRSDEQYF.

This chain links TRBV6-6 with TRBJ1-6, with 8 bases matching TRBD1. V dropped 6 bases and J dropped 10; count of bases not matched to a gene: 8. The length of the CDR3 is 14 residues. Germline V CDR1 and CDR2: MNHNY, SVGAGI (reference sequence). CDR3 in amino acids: CASSQDRAGSPLHF. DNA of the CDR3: TGTGCCAGCAGCCAGGACAGGGCGGGATCACCCCTCCACTTT.

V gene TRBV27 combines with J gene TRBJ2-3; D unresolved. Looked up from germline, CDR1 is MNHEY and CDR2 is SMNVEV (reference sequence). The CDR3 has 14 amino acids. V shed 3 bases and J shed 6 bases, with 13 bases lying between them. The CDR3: CASSFWQTPDTQYF. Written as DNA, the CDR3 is TGTGCCAGCAGTTTTTGGCAGACTCCGGATACGCAGTATTTT.

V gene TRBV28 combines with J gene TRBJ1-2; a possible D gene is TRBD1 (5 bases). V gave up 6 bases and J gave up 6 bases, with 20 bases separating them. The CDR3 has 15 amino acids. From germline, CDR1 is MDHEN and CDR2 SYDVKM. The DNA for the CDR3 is TGTGCCAGCAGGTCGCTCGGGGACCGGGGGGATGGCTACACCTTC. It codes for CASRSLGDRGDGYTF.

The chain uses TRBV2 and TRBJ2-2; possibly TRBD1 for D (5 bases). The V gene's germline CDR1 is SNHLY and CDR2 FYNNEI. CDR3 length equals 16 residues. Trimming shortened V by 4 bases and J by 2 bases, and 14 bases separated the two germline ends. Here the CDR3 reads CASSVQGVVNTGELFF. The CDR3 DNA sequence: TGTGCCAGCAGTGTTCAAGGGGTGGTCAACACCGGGGAGCTGTTTTTT.

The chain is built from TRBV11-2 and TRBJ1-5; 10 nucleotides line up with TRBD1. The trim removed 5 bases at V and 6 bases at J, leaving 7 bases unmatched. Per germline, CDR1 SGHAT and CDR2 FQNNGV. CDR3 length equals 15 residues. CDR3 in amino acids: CASSQDRGRGQPQHF. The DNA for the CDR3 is TGTGCCAGCAGCCAGGACAGGGGGAGGGGTCAGCCCCAGCATTTT.

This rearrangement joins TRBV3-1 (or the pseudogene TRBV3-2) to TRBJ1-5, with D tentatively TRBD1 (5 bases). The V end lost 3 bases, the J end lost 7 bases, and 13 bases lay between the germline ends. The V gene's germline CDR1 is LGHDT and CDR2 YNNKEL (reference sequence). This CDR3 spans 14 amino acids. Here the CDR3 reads CASSQRTGGQPQHF. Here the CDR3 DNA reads TGTGCCAGCAGCCAGCGGACGGGGGGGCAGCCCCAGCATTTT.

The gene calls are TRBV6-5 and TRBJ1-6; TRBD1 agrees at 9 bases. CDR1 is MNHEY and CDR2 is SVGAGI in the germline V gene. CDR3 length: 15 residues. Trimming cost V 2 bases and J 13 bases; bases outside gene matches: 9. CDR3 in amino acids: CASSYVGQGNGPLHF. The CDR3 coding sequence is TGTGCCAGCAGTTACGTGGGACAGGGAAATGGCCCCCTCCACTTT.

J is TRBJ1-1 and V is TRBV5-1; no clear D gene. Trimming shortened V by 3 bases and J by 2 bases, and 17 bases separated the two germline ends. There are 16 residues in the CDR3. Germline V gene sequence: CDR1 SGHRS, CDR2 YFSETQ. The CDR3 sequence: CASSWSGRDPNTEAFF. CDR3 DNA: TGCGCCAGCAGCTGGTCCGGGCGGGATCCCAACACTGAAGCTTTCTTT.

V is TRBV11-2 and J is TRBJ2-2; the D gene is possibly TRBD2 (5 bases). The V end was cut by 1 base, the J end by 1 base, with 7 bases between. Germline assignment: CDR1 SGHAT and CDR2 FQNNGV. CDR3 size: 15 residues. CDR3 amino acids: CASSLAGLNTGELFF. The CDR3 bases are TGTGCCAGCAGCTTAGCGGGGTTGAACACCGGGGAGCTGTTTTTT.

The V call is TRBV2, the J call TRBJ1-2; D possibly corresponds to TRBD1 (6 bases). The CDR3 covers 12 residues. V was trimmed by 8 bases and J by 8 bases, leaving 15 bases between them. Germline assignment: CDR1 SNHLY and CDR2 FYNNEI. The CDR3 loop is CASLTGSGGYTF. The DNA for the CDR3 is TGTGCCAGCCTCACAGGGTCGGGCGGCTACACCTTC.

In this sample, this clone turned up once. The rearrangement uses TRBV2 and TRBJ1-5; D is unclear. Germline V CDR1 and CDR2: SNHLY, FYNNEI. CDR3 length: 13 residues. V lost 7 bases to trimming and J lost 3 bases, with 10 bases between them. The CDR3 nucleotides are TGTGCCAGCAAGGAGGTTAACAATCAGCCCCAGCATTTT. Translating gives CASKEVNNQPQHF.